Below, 6 T cell receptor beta chains from the same sample are listed, as sequenced in a study of blood T cell repertoires in COVID-19. Clones were read by immunoSEQ multiplex PCR, and TCRdb kept only the in-frame ones, dropping some. The table includes about 190,000 clones, roughly 80% detected once. The sequencing input was peripheral blood. The receptors were sampled from a man aged 60 to 69 with active or convalescent COVID-19.

The CDR3 protein is CANPPGHWGKNSPLHF. Written as DNA, the CDR3 is TGTGCCAACCCACCGGGACACTGGGGAAAAAATTCACCCCTCCACTTT. The chain carries TRBV28 and TRBJ1-6; perhaps TRBD1 as D (6 bases). Trimming stripped 10 bases from V and 7 bases from J, with 23 bases between. The CDR3 is 16 amino acids. The germline CDR1 and CDR2 sequences are MDHEN and SYDVKM.

The rearrangement links TRBV6-2 or TRBV6-3 to TRBJ2-7; 8 bases are a match to TRBD1. The CDR3 runs to 14 residues. From germline, CDR1 is MNHEY and CDR2 SVGEGT. The V gene end was trimmed by 6 bases and the J gene end by 7 bases; junction bases not matched to a gene: 11. The CDR3 spells CASSPPQGAREQYF. The CDR3 DNA reads TGTGCCAGCAGCCCTCCCCAGGGGGCGAGGGAGCAGTACTTC.

V is TRBV29-1 and J is TRBJ1-1; 7 bases agree with TRBD1. There are 12 residues in the CDR3. The junction had 7 bases not matched to a gene; V was cut back by 7 bases and J by 5 bases. CDR1 and CDR2 from the germline V gene are SQVTM and ANQGSEA. CDR3 loop: CSDYRGGTEAFF. The CDR3 DNA reads as TGCAGCGATTACAGGGGTGGGACTGAAGCTTTCTTT.

This clone was observed a single time. The chain joins TRBV13 to TRBJ2-7, with 14 bases identical to TRBD2. Unmatched junction bases numbered 2, after V lost 4 bases and J lost 3 bases. Germline V CDR1 and CDR2: PRHDT, FYEKMQ (reference sequence). This CDR3 comprises 15 residues. The CDR3 coding sequence is TGTGCCAGCAGCTCCGGACTAGCGGGAGGCTACGAGCAGTACTTC. Translation: CASSSGLAGGYEQYF.

The chain couples TRBV14 to TRBJ1-2; 7 nucleotides align to TRBD1. The germline CDR1 and CDR2 sequences are SGHDN and FVKESK. V shed 6 bases and J 3 bases; nucleotides not matched to a gene: 16. The CDR3 sequence is 17 residues long. CDR3 bases: TGTGCCAGCAGTCTAAGGGGACGACAGGGTTGGTACTATGGCTACACCTTC. This translates into CASSLRGRQGWYYGYTF.

The V and J genes are TRBV28 and TRBJ1-5, with 7 bases fitting TRBD1. The CDR3 has 18 amino acids. Trimming at V came to 6 bases and at J to 2 bases, leaving 16 bases not matched to a gene. CDR1 and CDR2 from the germline V gene are MDHEN and SYDVKM. The CDR3 reads CASRDRKGGTFGNQPQHF. The CDR3 bases are TGTGCCAGCAGGGACAGGAAAGGGGGGACTTTTGGCAATCAGCCCCAGCATTTT.